This T cell receptor (beta chain) was identified in a study of blood T cells in healthy people across ages. Broader study findings: Naive CD4+ cell counts and diversity both ran higher in long-lived than in aged donors.

As concerns this clonotype: Its antigen is undetermined.

A second PCR, run for about 7 to 11 cycles, used a sample-barcoded 5' primer plus a J-beta primer mix. A template-switch adaptor containing 12 random nucleotides labeled each cDNA molecule. TCRdb itself ran the 5' RACE reads through MiXCR, one entry per CDR3 protein. The sample yields about 1,600,000 distinct CDR3 sequences, 42% seen once. In germline, CDR1 is MNHNS, CDR2 SASEGT. V shed 6 bases and J 3 bases; nucleotides not matched to a gene: 15. This CDR3 is 17 amino acids long. The sequenced material came from blood. The origin of this receptor is a woman between 18 and 29 years old in good health. This rearrangement joins TRBV6-1 to TRBJ2-7, with TRBD1 identical over 9 bases. The CDR3 DNA is TGTGCCAGCAGCGGGACAGGGCTAACTCCGTCTTTCTACGAGCAGTACTTC. Protein product: CASSGTGLTPSFYEQYF.